The 29 T cell receptor beta chains below come from one sample, sequenced in a study of regulatory T cells in long-lasting Graves disease (dated by TCRdb to 2020 to 2023). This specimen's time point label, interpreted: newly diagnosed GD, antithyroid drugs for less than 3 months. For both TCR sequencing and RNA sequencing, RNA was extracted from PBMCs in TRIzol. Library prep was done by multiplex PCR. These reads were obtained on an Illumina HiSeq 4000. CDR3 regions were amplified by Arm-PCR with iRepertoire HTBI primers to construct TCR beta libraries. TCRdb's own reprocessing of the public reads used fastp at Q25 and MiXCR and kept productive beta chains. Rows with one shared CDR3 protein collapse into an entry with the most common genes and DNA. Across this sample there are 350,000 to 550,000 distinct CDR3 sequences, with approximately 15% seen only once. In total, the top ten clones hold roughly 15% of the sample.

The sample also formed part of further work on T cells in Graves' hyperthyroidism and ophthalmopathy.

The source was peripheral blood mononuclear cells (PBMCs), collected at new diagnosis, from a patient treated with antithyroid drugs. These receptors originate from a woman in her forties or fifties with Graves disease. Donor details come from another sample of the same person, matched by shared clones.

The sample holds many counts of this clonotype. The rearrangement uses TRBV2 and TRBJ2-6, with TRBD1 as a possible D gene (6 bases). The CDR3 runs to 17 residues. Trimming took off 6 bases at V and 0 bases at J, with 15 bases between the two ends. Looked up from germline, CDR1 is SNHLY and CDR2 is FYNNEI. The CDR3 spells CASRDDGQPSGANVLTF. CDR3 in DNA: TGTGCCAGCAGGGACGACGGACAGCCCTCTGGGGCCAACGTCCTGACTTTC.

This clonotype was observed at least ten times. The chain couples TRBV10-1 to TRBJ2-1; no clear D. Germline V gene data show CDR1 as WNHNN and CDR2 as SYGVQD (reference sequence). V was shortened by 2 bases and J by 3 bases, with 5 bases between the two germline ends. The CDR3 totals 13 residues. The CDR3 here is CASSELSYNEQFF. The CDR3 region has the DNA TGCGCCAGCAGTGAGCTCAGCTACAATGAGCAGTTCTTC.

This clonotype has at least ten counts. An end of the junction does not agree with germline; a read error may underlie this. The chain employs TRBV5-1 and TRBJ2-7; D might be TRBD2 (5 bases). CDR1 is SGHRS, CDR2 YFSETQ, per germline. The CDR3 is 13 amino acids. In DNA form, the CDR3 reads TGTGCCAGCAGCTTCTACTCGGGGTACGAGCAGTACTTC. Its protein product is CASSFYSGYEQYF.

This clonotype showed up many times. The rearrangement joins TRBV6-1 to TRBJ1-1, with no clear D. This CDR3 spans 13 amino acids. Germline V CDR1 and CDR2: MNHNS, SASEGT. V gave up 3 bases and J gave up 6 bases, with 11 bases separating them. The CDR3 sequence: CASSDARVAEAFF. The CDR3 region has the DNA TGTGCCAGCAGTGACGCTAGGGTGGCTGAAGCTTTCTTT.

The V call is TRBV5-1, the J call TRBJ2-5; D perhaps matches TRBD2 (5 bases). The ends were cut back, 1 base at V and 3 bases at J, with 10 bases in the middle. The CDR3 covers 14 residues. Germline values: CDR1 SGHRS, CDR2 YFSETQ. CDR3 region: CASSLRLAEETQYF. As DNA, the CDR3 is TGCGCCAGCAGCTTGAGGCTAGCAGAAGAGACCCAGTACTTC.

As to this clonotype: This clone may be a read error of a much larger clone one base away. V and J are TRBV27 and TRBJ2-7; D possibly corresponds to TRBD1 (5 bases). Germline V CDR1 and CDR2: MNHEY, SMNVEV (reference sequence). CDR3 length: 13 amino acids. CDR3 bases: TGTGCCACCGTGGGGCGGCACTCCTGCGAGCAGTACTTC. Encoded protein: CATVGRHSCEQYF.

The chain recombines TRBV5-4 with TRBJ2-1; no clear D. The CDR3 is 15 residues long. Germline CDR1 SGHNT, CDR2 YYREEE (reference sequence). V lost 1 base and J 2 bases, leaving 10 bases between the germline ends. The CDR3 protein is CASSLSRFPYNEQFF. The CDR3 DNA sequence: TGTGCCAGCAGCTTGTCACGGTTCCCCTACAATGAGCAGTTCTTC. The whole variable domain, remainder taken from reference TRBV5-4 and TRBJ2-1, is ETGVTQSPTHLIKTRGQQVTLRCSSQSGHNTVSWYQQALGQGPQFIFQYYREEENGRGNFPPRFSGLQFPNYSSELNVNALELDDSALYLCASSLSRFPYNEQFFGPGTRLTVL.

This chain links TRBV6-5 with TRBJ2-7, with 15 positions matching TRBD2. The CDR3 spans 19 residues. Per germline, CDR1 MNHEY and CDR2 SVGAGI. V lost 0 bases to trimming and J lost 7 bases; unmatched junction nucleotides: 13. This CDR3 is CASSYSGLAGGPWMGEQYF. CDR3 sequence (DNA): TGTGCCAGCAGTTACTCCGGACTAGCGGGAGGGCCGTGGATGGGGGAGCAGTACTTC.

This clonotype was picked up a small number of times. The rearrangement joins TRBV6-9 to TRBJ2-5; 13 positions agree with TRBD2. Germline lookup yields CDR1 MNHGY and CDR2 SVAAGI. V gave up 4 bases and J gave up 4 bases; unmatched junction bases: 6. The CDR3 contains 16 residues. The chain's CDR3 is CASSSGLAGDPETQYF. As DNA, the CDR3 is TGTGCCAGCAGTTCCGGACTAGCGGGAGACCCAGAGACCCAGTACTTC.

This chain connects TRBV5-4 to TRBJ1-2, with TRBD1 identical over 12 bases. V lost 0 bases and J lost 4; bases outside the gene matches: 1. Germline V gene data show CDR1 as SGHNT and CDR2 as YYREEE (reference sequence). The CDR3 has 15 residues. The CDR3 region is CASSLAGQGAYGYTF. As DNA, the CDR3 is TGTGCCAGCAGCTTGGCGGGACAGGGGGCCTATGGCTACACCTTC. The whole variable domain, remainder taken from reference TRBV5-4 and TRBJ1-2, is ETGVTQSPTHLIKTRGQQVTLRCSSQSGHNTVSWYQQALGQGPQFIFQYYREEENGRGNFPPRFSGLQFPNYSSELNVNALELDDSALYLCASSLAGQGAYGYTFGSGTRLTVV.

At least ten counts were recorded for this clonotype. This chain connects TRBV11-3 to TRBJ2-2; D gene unclear. The germline V gene encodes CDR1 SGHNT and CDR2 YENEEA. The CDR3 loop spans 13 amino acids. The ends were cut back, 2 bases at V and 7 bases at J, with 8 bases in the middle. Here the CDR3 reads CASSLMSGGELFF. The CDR3 DNA is TGTGCCAGCAGCTTAATGTCAGGCGGGGAGCTGTTTTTT.

This clonotype was picked up many times. CDR3 in amino acids: CASTDRLFPLNTIYF. The CDR3 nucleotides are TGTGCCAGCACCGACCGCCTGTTCCCCTTAAACACCATATATTTT. The V call is TRBV12-3 or TRBV12-4, the J call TRBJ1-3; the D is unclear. V lost 7 bases and J 6 bases, leaving 19 bases between the germline ends. The CDR3 totals 15 residues.

The table lists this clonotype with many counts. This chain links TRBV10-3 with TRBJ1-2, with 8 bases lining up with TRBD1. The CDR3 has 14 amino acids. V lost 3 bases, J lost 5 bases, and 5 bases stayed unmatched. CDR1 ENHRY and CDR2 SYGVKD come from the germline V gene. This CDR3 reads CAISDGQGAYGYTF. As DNA, the CDR3 is TGTGCCATCAGTGACGGGCAGGGGGCATATGGCTACACCTTC.

This clonotype was recorded a few times. A read error is possible here, since a much larger clone lies one base away. The CDR3 DNA reads as TGTGCCAGCAGCCAAGACCCCCCTACGGGGCTAGCGGAAAAACTGCTTTTT. This sequence encodes CASSQDPPTGLAEKLLF. The J gene is TRBJ1-4, the V gene TRBV3-1; perhaps TRBD1 as D (5 bases). The CDR3 loop spans 17 amino acids. Germline-derived CDR1 and CDR2 are LGHDT and YNNKEL (reference sequence).

This rearrangement joins TRBV19 to TRBJ1-1; TRBD1 is a possible D gene (5 bases). Germline V gene data show CDR1 as LNHDA and CDR2 as SQIVND (reference sequence). Trimming took 2 bases from V and 1 from J, leaving 8 bases between them. The CDR3 spans 14 residues. CDR3 residues: CASSIIGQNTEAFF. In DNA, the CDR3 is TGTGCCAGTAGTATAATCGGACAGAACACTGAAGCTTTCTTT.

This clonotype was seen many times. The rearrangement links TRBV30 to TRBJ2-7, with unresolved D. Germline V gene lookup returns CDR1 GTSNPN and CDR2 SVGIG (reference sequence). Trimming removed 2 bases from V and 2 bases from J, with 7 bases in between. The length of the CDR3 is 12 residues. The CDR3, as DNA: TGTGCCTGGAGTCTCCACACCTACGAGCAGTACTTC. Its protein is CAWSLHTYEQYF. Full variable domain (rest looked up from reference TRBV30 and TRBJ2-7): SQTIHQWPATLVQPVGSPLSLECTVEGTSNPNLYWYRQAAGRGLQLLFYSVGIGQISSEVPQNLSASRPQDRQFILSSKKLLLSDSGFYLCAWSLHTYEQYFGPGTRLTVT.

This clonotype was recorded many times. V usage is TRBV29-1 and J usage is TRBJ2-3; 7 bases are a match to TRBD2. From germline, CDR1 is SQVTM and CDR2 ANQGSEA. Losses at the gene ends were 6 bases for V and 6 bases for J; bases not matched to a gene: 9. The CDR3 covers 13 residues. CDR3 region: CSVRISGSDTQYF. CDR3 coding DNA: TGCAGCGTCCGGATTAGCGGGTCTGATACGCAGTATTTT.

This clonotype was counted ten times or more. The CDR3 region is CASSPRGQGETQYF. In DNA form, the CDR3 reads TGTGCCAGCAGCCCTAGGGGACAGGGAGAGACCCAGTACTTC. V usage is TRBV5-6 and J usage is TRBJ2-5; 9 bases map to TRBD1. The CDR3 runs 14 residues. Germline lookup yields CDR1 SGHDT and CDR2 YYEEEE. Trimming cost V 4 bases and J 4 bases; bases outside gene matches: 5.

This clonotype was counted only a few times. The chain carries TRBV6-1 and TRBJ1-3; TRBD1 is a possible D gene (6 bases). The CDR3 covers 17 residues. CDR1 and CDR2 (germline): MNHNS, SASEGT. V lost 6 bases and J 0 bases, leaving 18 bases between the germline ends. CDR3 amino acids: CASSQDDRFSSGNTIYF. The CDR3 DNA reads as TGTGCCAGCAGCCAAGATGACAGGTTCAGCTCTGGAAACACCATATATTTT.

This rearrangement joins TRBV19 to TRBJ2-5; unclear D gene. This CDR3 is 15 amino acids long. V shed 3 bases and J shed 2 bases, with 13 bases lying between them. Germline V lookup: CDR1 LNHDA, CDR2 SQIVND (reference sequence). The CDR3 reads CASSIPGRLQETQYF. Written as DNA, the CDR3 is TGTGCCAGTAGTATCCCGGGTCGATTACAAGAGACCCAGTACTTC.

There are many counts of this clonotype. The V call is TRBV7-8, the J call TRBJ1-2; D remains unclear. Trimming took off 2 bases at V and 7 bases at J, with 11 bases between the two ends. CDR1 is SGHVS, CDR2 FQNEAQ, per germline. This CDR3 comprises 13 residues. The CDR3 nucleotides are TGTGCCAGCAGCTTATTAGGGCTCGGTGGCTACACCTTC. Residues: CASSLLGLGGYTF.

This clonotype was observed at least ten times. The chain uses TRBV7-9 and TRBJ2-1; 8 bases map to TRBD1. CDR3 length: 16 amino acids. The V segment lost 4 bases and the J segment 4 bases; nucleotides outside the gene matches: 9. Germline V gene sequence: CDR1 SEHNR, CDR2 FQNEAQ (reference sequence). The CDR3 sequence: CASSSQGAVTYNEQFF. DNA of the CDR3: TGTGCCAGCAGCTCCCAGGGGGCAGTTACTTACAATGAGCAGTTCTTC. Complete variable domain (other parts from reference TRBV7-9 and TRBJ2-1): DTGVSQNPRHKITKRGQNVTFRCDPISEHNRLYWYRQTLGQGPEFLTYFQNEAQLEKSRLLSDRFSAERPKGSFSTLEIQRTEQGDSAMYLCASSSQGAVTYNEQFFGPGTRLTVL.

This clonotype showed up just a few times. V usage is TRBV6-2 or TRBV6-3 and J usage is TRBJ2-1; tentatively, D is TRBD2 (6 bases). Germline V lookup: CDR1 MNHEY, CDR2 SVGEGT. Trimming took off 4 bases at V and 0 bases at J, with 10 bases between the two ends. This CDR3 has 15 amino acids. CDR3 sequence reads: CASSWDGSSYNEQFF. In DNA form, the CDR3 reads TGTGCCAGCAGTTGGGACGGGAGCTCCTACAATGAGCAGTTCTTC.

This clonotype was seen only a few times. The chain combines TRBV5-1 with TRBJ2-3; D is possibly TRBD2 (7 bases). Germline values: CDR1 SGHRS, CDR2 YFSETQ. This CDR3 region has 15 residues. V was pared by 1 base and J by 5 bases, with 14 bases between. The CDR3 DNA sequence: TGCGCCAGCAGCTTGAGCGGGACACCGCAAGATACGCAGTATTTT. It yields the protein CASSLSGTPQDTQYF. The whole variable domain, filled in from reference TRBV5-1 and TRBJ2-3, reads KAGVTQTPRYLIKTRGQQVTLSCSPISGHRSVSWYQQTPGQGLQFLFEYFSETQRNKGNFPGRFSGRQFSNSRSEMNVSTLELGDSALYLCASSLSGTPQDTQYFGPGTRLTVL.

This clonotype was seen repeatedly, ten times or more. The chain couples TRBV29-1 to TRBJ1-2; no clear D gene. The CDR3 runs 11 residues. Germline CDR1 and CDR2: SQVTM and ANQGSEA. V dropped 2 bases and J dropped 5 bases, with 6 bases sitting between them. The CDR3 loop is CSVEFEYGYTF. The DNA of the CDR3 is TGCAGCGTTGAATTTGAATATGGCTACACCTTC.

This clonotype has a handful of counts. Possible read error: a much larger clone is one base away. This chain links TRBV12-3 or TRBV12-4 with TRBJ1-5; the D is unclear. The CDR3 is made up of 13 amino acids. Trimming stripped 7 bases from V and 0 bases from J, with 7 bases between. The DNA of the CDR3 is TGTGCCAGCAATTTCCGTAGCAATCAGCCCCAGCATTTT. It codes for CASNFRSNQPQHF.

This clonotype was counted a few times. The V gene is TRBV5-1, the J gene TRBJ1-5, with 10 bases that match TRBD1. Germline V gene lookup returns CDR1 SGHRS and CDR2 YFSETQ. This CDR3 is built from 14 residues. Losses at the gene ends were 4 bases for V and 6 bases for J; bases not matched to a gene: 4. In DNA, the CDR3 is TGCGCCAGCAGCATCGGGACAGGGGCTCAGCCCCAGCATTTT. Its translation is CASSIGTGAQPQHF.

This clonotype showed up many times. This chain joins TRBV2 and TRBJ2-3; D gene unclear. Between the trimmed V and J ends, which lost 8 bases and 4 bases, there was a span of 7 bases. The CDR3 runs 11 residues. CDR1 is SNHLY and CDR2 is FYNNEI in the germline V gene. CDR3 in DNA: TGTGCCAGCTCGATTTCAGATACGCAGTATTTT. Amino acid sequence: CASSISDTQYF.

This clonotype has only a few counts. The chain links TRBV6-5 to TRBJ1-2, with no clear D. The V gene lost 2 bases and the J gene lost 2 bases, with 9 bases spanning the gap. Per the germline V gene, CDR1 is MNHEY and CDR2 is SVGAGI. This CDR3 has 14 residues. In DNA, the CDR3 is TGTGCCAGCAGTTACGCCAGGCAAAACTATGGCTACACCTTC. This codes for CASSYARQNYGYTF.